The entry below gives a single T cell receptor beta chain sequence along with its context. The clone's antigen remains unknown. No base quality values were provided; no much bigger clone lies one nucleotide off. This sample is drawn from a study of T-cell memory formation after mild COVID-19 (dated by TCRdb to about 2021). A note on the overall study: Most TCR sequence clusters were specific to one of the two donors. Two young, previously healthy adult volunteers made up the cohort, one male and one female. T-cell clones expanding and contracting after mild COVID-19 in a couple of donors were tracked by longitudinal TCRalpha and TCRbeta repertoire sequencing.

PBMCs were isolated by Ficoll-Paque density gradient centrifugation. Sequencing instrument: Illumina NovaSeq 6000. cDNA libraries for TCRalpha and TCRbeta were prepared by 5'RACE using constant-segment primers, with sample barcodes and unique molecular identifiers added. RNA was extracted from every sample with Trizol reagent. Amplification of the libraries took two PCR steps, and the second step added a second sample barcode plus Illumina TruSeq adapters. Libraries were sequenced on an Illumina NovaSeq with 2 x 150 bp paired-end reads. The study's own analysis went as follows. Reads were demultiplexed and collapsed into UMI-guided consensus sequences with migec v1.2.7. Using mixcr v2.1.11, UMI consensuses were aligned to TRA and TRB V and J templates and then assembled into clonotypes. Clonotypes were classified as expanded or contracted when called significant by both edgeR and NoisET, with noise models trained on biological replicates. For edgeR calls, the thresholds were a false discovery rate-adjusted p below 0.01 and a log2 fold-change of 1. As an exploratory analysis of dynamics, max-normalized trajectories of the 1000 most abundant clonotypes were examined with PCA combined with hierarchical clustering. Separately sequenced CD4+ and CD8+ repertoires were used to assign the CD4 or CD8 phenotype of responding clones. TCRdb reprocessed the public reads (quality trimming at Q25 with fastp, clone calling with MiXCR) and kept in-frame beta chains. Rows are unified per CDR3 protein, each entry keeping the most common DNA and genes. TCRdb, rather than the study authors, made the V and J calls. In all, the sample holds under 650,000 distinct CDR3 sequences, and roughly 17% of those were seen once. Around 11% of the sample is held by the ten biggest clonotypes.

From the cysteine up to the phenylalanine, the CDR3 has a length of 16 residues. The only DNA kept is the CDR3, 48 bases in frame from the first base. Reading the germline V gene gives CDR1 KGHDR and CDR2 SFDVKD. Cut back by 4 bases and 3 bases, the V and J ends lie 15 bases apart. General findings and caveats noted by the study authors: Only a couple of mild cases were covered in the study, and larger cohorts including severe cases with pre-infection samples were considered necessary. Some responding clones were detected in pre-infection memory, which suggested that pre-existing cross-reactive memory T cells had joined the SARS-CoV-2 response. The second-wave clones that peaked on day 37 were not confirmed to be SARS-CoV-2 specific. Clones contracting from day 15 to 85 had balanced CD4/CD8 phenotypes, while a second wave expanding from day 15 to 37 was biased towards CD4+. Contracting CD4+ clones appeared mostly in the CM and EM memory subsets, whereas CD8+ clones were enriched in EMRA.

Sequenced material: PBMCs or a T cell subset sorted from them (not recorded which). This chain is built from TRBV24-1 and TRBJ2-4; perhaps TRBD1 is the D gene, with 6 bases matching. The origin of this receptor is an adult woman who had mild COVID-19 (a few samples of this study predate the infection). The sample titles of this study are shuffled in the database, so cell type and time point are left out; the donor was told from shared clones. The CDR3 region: CATSERQASGKNIQYF. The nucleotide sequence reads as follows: TGTGCCACCAGTGAAAGACAGGCGTCAGGCAAAAACATTCAGTACTTC.